This TCR beta chain was identified in a study of CD4 T cells in lung cancer (dated by TCRdb to about 2019). Background for the entire study: In the study, blood T cells from NSCLC patients were screened for responses to candidate mutation-encoded neoepitopes, and neoantigen-specific CD4+ T-cell clones and TCRs were isolated. Deep sequencing of TCRB was used to follow the frequency of neoantigen-specific clonotypes in tumor resections, non-adjacent lung and cultured T-cell products. Tumor and non-adjacent lung tissue came from a handful of patients undergoing curative-intent resections for stage I-III non-small cell lung cancer. Before blood donation, patients had received treatments including platinum chemotherapy, and some received nivolumab or pembrolizumab. The patients who underwent resection had lung adenocarcinoma or squamous cell carcinoma, were aged 60 to 69 when blood was donated, and were mostly former smokers.

As concerns this clone: Its cognate antigen has yet to be identified. Base qualities were left out, and no much larger clone turns up one base away.

V loses 5 bases, J loses 10 bases, and the germline ends lie 18 bases apart. The CDR3 numbers 14 residues from cysteine through phenylalanine. The CDR3 DNA has 42 bases and is translated from base 1. The germline V gene gives CDR1 as SGHTA and CDR2 as FQGTGA. The method was the immunoSEQ multiplex PCR assay. DNA was isolated with Qiagen DNeasy or QIAamp micro DNA kits and TCRB sequenced with the Adaptive Biotechnology human TCRB sequencing kit. TCRB libraries were sequenced on an Illumina MiSeq. The study's own analysis went as follows. The kit provider's software was used to analyze TCRB sequence data, and Fisher's exact test was used to test clonotype templates for tumor enrichment. Entries here come from immuneACCESS through TCRdb and include only in-frame sequences with V and J called. Some clones fail to appear in such tables; in the studies checked, an unresolved V gene covers under half of the shortfall, and the cause of the remainder is unknown. That table supplies the V and J calls and clone size; D and trimming were determined from the DNA. Recorded for this sample are some 9,600 clones; around 66% of them occurred a single time. The biggest ten clones account for 15% to 17% of the sample.

Non-adjacent lung tissue was collected from the same resection as far from the malignant lesion as possible, at a distance of at least 3 cm. What the research found in general, with its limitations: Some blood-derived responses might be explained by in vitro priming of naive T cells or cross-reactivity rather than by memory responses to the cancer.

Sequenced input: normal lung tissue taken away from the tumor. The TCR sequence derives from a man aged 55-75 years with non-small cell lung cancer. The chain was built from TRBV7-3 and TRBJ2-1, and the D gene may be TRBD2, 5 bases matching. The DNA sequence is as follows: TGTGCCAGCAGCCGAGGACTCCCCCGTTCCGAGCAGTTCTTC. Translation gives CASSRGLPRSEQFF.